Given below is one TCR beta chain in context. The antigen remains unidentified. The CDR3 runs to 16 residues. CDR1 is SSHAT, CDR2 FNYEAQ, per germline (reference sequence). Via 5' RACE with UMI labels, TRB cDNA libraries were prepared. TCRdb reprocessed the 5' RACE reads and reports one entry per CDR3 protein, with no DNA. Its table records 150,000 to 180,000 distinct CDR3 sequences. These data come from a study of CXCR3-negative and CXCR3-positive naive CD8 T cells. Study-level points and caveats: CXCR3-positive naive cells carried more hydrophobic TRB CDR3s than CXCR3-negative ones.

V gene TRBV7-7 combines with J gene TRBJ2-3; as DNA is missing, the TRBD2 call by TCRdb cannot be tested. The sequence was obtained from a human donor in good health. Some clones in this sample may be carry-over from other donors' samples. Sequencing input: naive CXCR3+ CD8+ T cells from blood. As to subset: CD45RO-CCR7+CD27+CD95- naive CD8+ T cells expressing CXCR3 (TNR3+). The CDR3 sequence: CASSPSPAGATDTQYF.